This TCR beta chain was sequenced in a study of cytomegalovirus exposure and HLA in healthy donors. TCRdb's copy holds only in-frame clones and misses some; the assay was immunoSEQ multiplex PCR. The sample includes roughly 200,000 clones, 86% of them seen just once. Germline-derived CDR1 and CDR2 are SGHRS and YFSETQ. J was trimmed by 3 bases and V by 4 bases; bases with no gene match: 15. CDR3 size: 17 residues. The sample was PBMCs. The chain is built from TRBV5-1 and TRBJ1-1, with TRBD1 identical over 7 bases. The TCR comes from a man under 40 in good health and CMV-seropositive. CDR3 residues: CASSTRQGPSLDTEAFF. In nucleotides, the CDR3 is TGCGCCAGCAGCACAAGACAGGGCCCGTCTCTGGACACTGAAGCTTTCTTT. The whole variable domain, remainder taken from reference TRBV5-1 and TRBJ1-1, is KAGVTQTPRYLIKTRGQQVTLSCSPISGHRSVSWYQQTPGQGLQFLFEYFSETQRNKGNFPGRFSGRQFSNSRSEMNVSTLELGDSALYLCASSTRQGPSLDTEAFFGQGTRLTVV.